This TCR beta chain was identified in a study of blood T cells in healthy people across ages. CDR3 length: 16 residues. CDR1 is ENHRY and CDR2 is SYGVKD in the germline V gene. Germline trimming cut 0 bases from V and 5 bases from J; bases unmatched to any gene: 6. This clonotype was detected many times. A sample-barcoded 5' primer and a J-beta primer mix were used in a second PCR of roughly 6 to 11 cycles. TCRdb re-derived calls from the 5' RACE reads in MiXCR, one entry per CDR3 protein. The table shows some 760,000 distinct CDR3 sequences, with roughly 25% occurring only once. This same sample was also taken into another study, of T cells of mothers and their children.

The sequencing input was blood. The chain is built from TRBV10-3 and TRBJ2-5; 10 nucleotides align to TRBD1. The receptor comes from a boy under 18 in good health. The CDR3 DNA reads TGTGCCATCAGTGAGTCTTTGGGACAGGGGACGGAGACCCAGTACTTC. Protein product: CAISESLGQGTETQYF.